The sequence of this T cell receptor (beta chain) was determined in a study of cytomegalovirus exposure and HLA in healthy donors. Broader study findings: CMV antigen specificity of a few CMV-associated chains was confirmed in vitro. In the 120 or so validation repertoires, approximately 94% of cluster scores exceeded 0, per a later analysis. Many donors shared some public TCRs, even though most TCR sequences were rare.

Libraries were prepared by immunoSEQ multiplex PCR; TCRdb keeps only in-frame clonotypes and omits some of them. The repertoire holds some 98,000 clones, about 90% seen once, with 5.5% to 7.5% in the top ten. The donors were part of the validation cohort of 100 to 150 subjects. That cohort was separate from the first cohort, which comprised several hundred subjects. This clone was picked up one time. Its antigen is still unknown. The length of the CDR3 is 13 residues. V dropped 5 bases and J dropped 1 base, with 9 bases sitting between them. From germline, CDR1 is SGHRS and CDR2 YFSETQ. This clonotype was sampled from a young man in good health and CMV-seropositive. The chain is built from TRBV5-1 and TRBJ1-1; D unresolved. The sequencing sample was made of PBMCs. CDR3: CASRLTENTEAFF. The CDR3 DNA is TGCGCCAGCAGACTCACCGAGAACACTGAAGCTTTCTTT.